A single sample is the source of the 23 T cell receptor beta chains below, sequenced in a study of naive and memory T cell subsets. An equimolar mix of two oligonucleotides served as the beta constant-region primer for TRBC1 and TRBC2. The ligated cDNA underwent four PCR rounds using SP2 and nested alpha and beta constant-region primers. TCRdb re-analysed the UMI-ligation and nested PCR reads in MiXCR, keeping a single row per CDR3 protein. The sample consists of 130,000 or so distinct CDR3 sequences, about 36% of them appearing once. Sequenced input: central memory CD4+ T cells from blood. Receptor source: a human donor in good health.

The chain couples TRBV5-4 to TRBJ2-1; 11 nucleotides align to TRBD2. V shed 0 bases, J shed 7 bases, and the junction held 3 bases outside the gene matches. This CDR3 has 15 amino acids. Germline values: CDR1 SGHNT, CDR2 YYREEE (reference sequence). As DNA, the CDR3 is TGTGCCAGCAGCTTGGAACTAGCGGGAGTAAATGAGCAGTTCTTC. It encodes CASSLELAGVNEQFF.

The chain carries TRBV9 and TRBJ2-6, with a weak D call TRBD1 (6 bases). V was pared by 5 bases and J by 2 bases, with 8 bases between. The CDR3 is made up of 14 amino acids. The germline gives CDR1 SGDLS, CDR2 YYNGEE. The CDR3 region is CASSSGAGANVLTF. CDR3 nucleotide sequence: TGTGCCAGCAGTTCAGGGGCTGGGGCCAACGTCCTGACTTTC.

Only one count was recorded for this clonotype. The chain carries TRBV18 and TRBJ2-7; weak D call: TRBD2 (5 bases). CDR1 is KGHSH, CDR2 LQKENI, per germline. The CDR3 length is 17 residues. V was trimmed by 5 bases and J by 5 bases, leaving 25 bases between them. The CDR3 sequence is CASSVPQAALGRNEQYF. As DNA, the CDR3 is TGTGCCAGCTCAGTTCCTCAAGCGGCCCTTGGAAGGAACGAGCAGTACTTC. The complete variable domain, with remaining parts taken from reference TRBV18 and TRBJ2-7, reads NAGVMQNPRHLVRRRGQEARLRCSPMKGHSHVYWYRQLPEEGLKFMVYLQKENIIDESGMPKERFSAEFPKEGPSILRIQQVVRGDSAAYFCASSVPQAALGRNEQYFGPGTRLTVT.

The rearrangement joins TRBV28 to TRBJ2-1; either TRBD1 or TRBD2 may fit D (5 bases each). Trimming took 6 bases from V and 16 from J, leaving 16 bases between them. This CDR3 has 11 residues. Germline CDR1 MDHEN, CDR2 SYDVKM. The CDR3 DNA sequence: TGTGCCAGCAGCCAGGACACCCGGGGCTTCTTC. Translating it yields CASSQDTRGFF.

This clonotype occurred a few times. V gene TRBV11-2 combines with J gene TRBJ2-1; 9 bases map to TRBD2. V was pared by 5 bases and J by 9 bases, with 8 bases of the junction left unmatched. Germline V gene data show CDR1 as SGHAT and CDR2 as FQNNGV. The CDR3 is made up of 14 amino acids. The CDR3 protein is CASSPPGLAAEQFF. The CDR3 DNA follows: TGTGCCAGCAGCCCACCGGGACTAGCTGCTGAGCAGTTCTTC.

The J gene is TRBJ2-2, the V gene TRBV5-1; TRBD2 aligns across 13 bases. Losses at the gene ends were 4 bases for V and 0 bases for J; bases not matched to a gene: 3. This CDR3 is 17 amino acids long. Germline assignment: CDR1 SGHRS and CDR2 YFSETQ. Here the CDR3 DNA reads TGCGCCAGCAGCCCGACTAGCGGGAGGTCGAACACCGGGGAGCTGTTTTTT. This encodes CASSPTSGRSNTGELFF.

This clonotype was recorded many times. The CDR3 DNA reads as TGTGCCAGCAGCTGGGGACCGGGGGGCCGAGGAGATACGCAGTATTTT. Translated, it gives CASSWGPGGRGDTQYF. The rearrangement uses TRBV5-4 and TRBJ2-3, with D perhaps TRBD2 (7 bases). The CDR3 runs 16 residues. Germline assignment: CDR1 SGHNT and CDR2 YYREEE (reference sequence). With 3 bases removed from V and 5 bases from J, the gap between germline ends came to 19 bases.

V gene TRBV4-1 combines with J gene TRBJ2-7; 10 bases fit TRBD2. CDR1 is MGHRA and CDR2 is YSYEKL in the germline V gene. The length of the CDR3 is 17 residues. With 1 base clipped from V and 2 bases from J, the junction kept 8 bases outside the gene matches. The CDR3 loop reads CASSQGGVSGRAYEQYF. Here the CDR3 DNA reads TGCGCCAGCAGCCAAGGAGGAGTAAGCGGGAGGGCCTACGAGCAGTACTTC.

In this sample, this clonotype turned up many times. The rearrangement joins TRBV6-5 to TRBJ2-1; D call uncertain. V was pared by 2 bases and J by 9 bases, with 14 bases between. The CDR3 length is 14 residues. The germline gives CDR1 MNHEY, CDR2 SVGAGI. CDR3 nucleotides: TGTGCCAGCAGTTACCAAATTGGACGGAGTGAGCAGTTCTTC. The encoded protein is CASSYQIGRSEQFF.

Only a few counts were recorded for this clonotype. The CDR3 nucleotides are TGTGCCAGCAGCTTAGATCCACCCTTTGGGACAGGCTTCTCCGAGCAGTACTTC. It encodes CASSLDPPFGTGFSEQYF. This chain joins TRBV11-2 and TRBJ2-7; the match to TRBD1 covers 8 bases. Per the germline V gene, CDR1 is SGHAT and CDR2 is FQNNGV. Trimming at V came to 0 bases and at J to 6 bases, leaving 16 bases not matched to a gene. The CDR3 has 18 amino acids.

The chain carries TRBV19 and TRBJ1-5; no clear D gene. The germline V gene encodes CDR1 LNHDA and CDR2 SQIVND (reference sequence). V lost 0 bases and J lost 9, with 15 bases in between. CDR3 length: 15 amino acids. As DNA, the CDR3 is TGTGCCAGTAGTATAGACGGGCAGAGATTAACGCCCCAGCATTTT. Amino acid sequence: CASSIDGQRLTPQHF.

This clonotype was found a few times. The chain joins TRBV28 to TRBJ1-2, with D uncertain. Germline V gene sequence: CDR1 MDHEN, CDR2 SYDVKM. The CDR3 sequence is 14 residues long. Trimming shortened V by 8 bases and J by 0 bases, and 13 bases separated the two germline ends. CDR3 sequence reads: CASLDTSTNYGYTF. The CDR3 DNA sequence: TGTGCCAGCCTTGACACGTCCACTAACTATGGCTACACCTTC.

This rearrangement joins TRBV28 to TRBJ1-3; D gene uncertain. Germline V gene data show CDR1 as MDHEN and CDR2 as SYDVKM. Trimming removed 7 bases at V and 0 bases at J, with 13 bases between. The CDR3 length is 15 residues. The CDR3 spells CASNSQRISGNTIYF. The CDR3 DNA sequence: TGTGCCAGCAATTCCCAGCGTATCTCTGGAAACACCATATATTTT.

Written as DNA, the CDR3 is TGTGCCAGCAGAATTACTGGCATTCAAAATCGTGGCTACACCTTC. Protein: CASRITGIQNRGYTF. V and J are TRBV28 and TRBJ1-2; no definite D call. Trimming pared 6 bases from V and 7 bases from J, leaving 21 bases between. The CDR3 covers 15 residues. Germline V gene data show CDR1 as MDHEN and CDR2 as SYDVKM.

This clonotype was picked up a small number of times. The rearrangement joins TRBV3-1 to TRBJ2-1; 10 bases are shared with TRBD2. Per germline, CDR1 LGHDT and CDR2 YNNKEL (reference sequence). The V gene end was trimmed by 1 base and the J gene end by 0 bases; junction bases not matched to a gene: 3. This CDR3 has 17 residues. The CDR3 bases are TGTGCCAGCAGCCAAGGGACTAGCGGATTCTCCTACAATGAGCAGTTCTTC. It encodes CASSQGTSGFSYNEQFF.

This clonotype showed up just a few times. V is TRBV15 and J is TRBJ2-5; the D call may be TRBD1 or TRBD2 (6 bases each). V lost 4 bases, J lost 5 bases, and 14 bases lay in between. The CDR3 consists of 14 residues. Germline assignment: CDR1 LNHNV and CDR2 YYDKDF (reference sequence). The CDR3 here is CATSKEGVVETQYF. DNA of the CDR3: TGTGCCACCAGCAAGGAGGGGGTCGTCGAGACCCAGTACTTC.

This clonotype was observed a handful of times. V and J are TRBV7-9 and TRBJ1-1; 10 nucleotides match TRBD1. From germline, CDR1 is SEHNR and CDR2 FQNEAQ (reference sequence). This CDR3 comprises 16 residues. V lost 2 bases and J lost 5; bases outside the gene matches: 8. Here the CDR3 reads CASSLWGQGLGTEAFF. Here the CDR3 DNA reads TGTGCCAGCAGCTTATGGGGACAGGGGCTAGGGACTGAAGCTTTCTTT.

This clonotype occurred a few times. The chain recombines TRBV12-3 or TRBV12-4 with TRBJ1-2; D might be TRBD1 (5 bases). V was clipped by 5 bases and J by 4 bases, with 11 bases between them. The length of the CDR3 is 13 residues. The CDR3 DNA reads as TGTGCCAGCAGTCCTGAGGGGAGCTATGGCTACACCTTC. This gives the protein CASSPEGSYGYTF.

The chain recombines TRBV7-2 with TRBJ1-1, with D hard to call. This CDR3 contains 15 residues. Trimming cost V 1 base and J 3 bases, with 12 bases left between them. CDR1 is SGHTA and CDR2 is FQGNSA in the germline V gene. CDR3 nucleotides: TGTGCCAGCAGCTTAGAAGGGCGCGTGGACACTGAAGCTTTCTTT. It specifies CASSLEGRVDTEAFF.

A few counts support this clonotype. The chain couples TRBV28 to TRBJ1-5; weak D call: TRBD1 (5 bases). The CDR3 is made up of 14 amino acids. The germline V gene encodes CDR1 MDHEN and CDR2 SYDVKM. Deletions cut 6 bases from V and 1 base from J, with 10 bases between. The CDR3 reads CASRSGTSNQPQHF. The DNA of the CDR3 is TGTGCCAGCAGATCTGGGACCAGCAATCAGCCCCAGCATTTT. Filled out from reference TRBV28 and TRBJ1-5, the complete variable domain reads DVKVTQSSRYLVKRTGEKVFLECVQDMDHENMFWYRQDPGLGLRLIYFSYDVKMKEKGDIPEGYSVSREKKERFSLILESASTNQTSMYLCASRSGTSNQPQHFGDGTRLSIL.

The rearrangement joins TRBV20-1 to TRBJ2-7; no definite D call. In germline, CDR1 is DFQATT, CDR2 SNEGSKA (reference sequence). V was shortened by 3 bases and J by 1 base, with 10 bases between the two germline ends. CDR3 length: 13 residues. CDR3 sequence: CSARLTRSYEQYF. In DNA, the CDR3 is TGCAGTGCTAGGTTAACCAGATCCTACGAGCAGTACTTC.

V gene TRBV20-1 combines with J gene TRBJ2-3; D remains ambiguous. V lost 2 bases and J lost 6, with 9 bases in between. Germline values: CDR1 DFQATT, CDR2 SNEGSKA (reference sequence). The CDR3 contains 12 residues. As DNA, the CDR3 is TGCAGTGCTAGATACTCTGGGGATACGCAGTATTTT. Translating it yields CSARYSGDTQYF.

This chain links TRBV29-1 with TRBJ1-1; D is ambiguous. Trimming took off 6 bases at V and 0 bases at J, with 8 bases between the two ends. CDR3 length: 12 residues. Germline V gene sequence: CDR1 SQVTM, CDR2 ANQGSEA. CDR3 residues: CSVRYMNTEAFF. The CDR3 coding sequence is TGCAGCGTCAGGTACATGAACACTGAAGCTTTCTTT.